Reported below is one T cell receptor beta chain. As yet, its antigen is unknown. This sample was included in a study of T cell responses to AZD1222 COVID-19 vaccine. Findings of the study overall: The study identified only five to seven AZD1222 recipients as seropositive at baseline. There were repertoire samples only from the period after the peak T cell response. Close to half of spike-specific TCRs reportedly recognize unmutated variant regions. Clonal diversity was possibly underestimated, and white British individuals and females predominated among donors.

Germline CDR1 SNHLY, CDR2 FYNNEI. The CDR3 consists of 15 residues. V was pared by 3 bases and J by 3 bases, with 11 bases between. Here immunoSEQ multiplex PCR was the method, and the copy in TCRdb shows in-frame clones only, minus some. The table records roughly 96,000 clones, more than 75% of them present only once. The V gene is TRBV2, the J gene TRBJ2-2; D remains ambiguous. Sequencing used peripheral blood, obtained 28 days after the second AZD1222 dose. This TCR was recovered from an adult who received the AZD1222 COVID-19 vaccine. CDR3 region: CASSESTGYTGELFF. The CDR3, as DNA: TGTGCCAGCAGTGAGTCGACGGGTTACACCGGGGAGCTGTTTTTT.